These 20 T cell receptor beta chains originate from one sample sequenced in a study of T-cell memory formation after mild COVID-19. TCRdb called the 5' RACE reads again in MiXCR, with one record for every CDR3 protein. The sample holds approximately 560,000 distinct CDR3 sequences, 15% to 20% seen once. What was sequenced was PBMCs or a T cell subset sorted from them (not recorded which). The receptors were gathered from an adult woman who had mild COVID-19 (a few samples of this study predate the infection). Cell type and time point are not known.

The chain recombines TRBV28 with TRBJ2-6; 12 bases match TRBD2. Trimming cost V 5 bases and J 0 bases; bases outside gene matches: 14. The CDR3 is 21 amino acids. The V gene's germline CDR1 is MDHEN and CDR2 SYDVKM. The CDR3 here is CASSLGLAGIGKSSGANVLTF. Here the CDR3 DNA reads TGTGCCAGCAGTCTCGGACTAGCGGGGATCGGGAAGAGCTCTGGGGCCAACGTCCTGACTTTC.

This clonotype was seen repeatedly, ten times or more. V usage is TRBV11-2 and J usage is TRBJ1-3; 7 bases are a match to TRBD1. The CDR3 covers 15 residues. V shed 5 bases and J 2 bases; nucleotides not matched to a gene: 6. Germline loops: CDR1 SGHAT, CDR2 FQNNGV. CDR3 nucleotides: TGTGCCAGCAGCCCTCTCGGGACAGCTGGAAACACCATATATTTT. Translating gives CASSPLGTAGNTIYF.

This clonotype was detected a few times. The chain links TRBV3-1 to TRBJ1-1, with D hard to call. CDR1 LGHDT and CDR2 YNNKEL come from the germline V gene (reference sequence). This CDR3 region has 15 residues. V lost 4 bases, J lost 1 base, and 13 bases lay in between. Written as DNA, the CDR3 is TGTGCCAGCAGCCCGTATTCTGGGGAGAACACTGAAGCTTTCTTT. Translating gives CASSPYSGENTEAFF.

In nucleotides, the CDR3 is TGTGCCACCAGCTGTTCTGACAGGGAGTTCTACGAGCAGTACTTC. It codes for CATSCSDREFYEQYF. The V and J genes are TRBV24-1 and TRBJ2-7; 7 positions match TRBD1. V dropped 7 bases and J dropped 3; count of bases not matched to a gene: 11. Germline V gene sequence: CDR1 KGHDR, CDR2 SFDVKD. CDR3 length equals 15 residues.

The chain couples TRBV4-2 to TRBJ2-7; 12 nucleotides match TRBD2. Trimming at V came to 4 bases and at J to 0 bases, leaving 4 bases not matched to a gene. Germline loops: CDR1 LGHNA, CDR2 YNFKEQ. The CDR3 is 16 residues long. The CDR3 loop is CASSRRLAGDSYEQYF. In DNA, the CDR3 is TGTGCCAGCAGCCGAAGACTAGCGGGAGACTCCTACGAGCAGTACTTC.

This clonotype was seen a handful of times. The rearrangement links TRBV5-1 to TRBJ2-1, with TRBD2 identical over 7 bases. V lost 0 bases, J lost 7 bases, and 7 bases stayed unmatched. This CDR3 has 15 residues. Germline CDR1 reads SGHRS; CDR2 reads YFSETQ. For the CDR3, the DNA is TGCGCCAGCAGCTTGGCGGGGGGAGTGGGTAATGAGCAGTTCTTC. Amino acid sequence: CASSLAGGVGNEQFF.

This clonotype has at least ten counts. The V gene is TRBV20-1, the J gene TRBJ2-4, with 9 positions matching TRBD1. CDR1 and CDR2 from the germline V gene are DFQATT and SNEGSKA (reference sequence). V shed 5 bases, J shed 0 bases, and the junction held 8 bases outside the gene matches. The CDR3 is 16 residues long. The CDR3: CSADPLGQGAKNIQYF. CDR3 sequence (DNA): TGCAGTGCTGACCCGTTGGGACAGGGAGCCAAAAACATTCAGTACTTC.

This clonotype was observed a few times. The genes are TRBV7-2 and TRBJ2-5, with 10 nucleotides matching TRBD1. Germline V CDR1 and CDR2: SGHTA, FQGNSA. This CDR3 is built from 16 residues. J gave up 5 bases and V 5 bases, and 11 bases lay outside the gene matches. This CDR3 is CASSPRQGASGETQYF. As DNA, the CDR3 is TGTGCCAGCAGCCCGAGACAGGGGGCATCGGGGGAGACCCAGTACTTC.

This clonotype was detected many times. This chain joins TRBV5-1 and TRBJ1-3; possibly TRBD1 for D (6 bases). The CDR3 loop spans 17 amino acids. Germline loops: CDR1 SGHRS, CDR2 YFSETQ. V was clipped by 0 bases and J by 0 bases, with 13 bases between them. The CDR3, as DNA: TGCGCCAGCAGCTTGGGAGACAGGACTCACTCTGGAAACACCATATATTTT. Translation: CASSLGDRTHSGNTIYF.

This clonotype was counted many times. The chain carries TRBV15 and TRBJ2-6; D is unclear. Germline V CDR1 and CDR2: LNHNV, YYDKDF (reference sequence). The CDR3 sequence is 15 residues long. V was clipped by 1 base and J by 0 bases, with 4 bases between them. The CDR3 spells CATSRATSGANVLTF. The CDR3 DNA follows: TGTGCCACCAGCAGAGCCACCTCTGGGGCCAACGTCCTGACTTTC.

The chain uses TRBV19 and TRBJ2-1; 14 positions agree with TRBD2. CDR1 is LNHDA, CDR2 SQIVND, per germline (reference sequence). V was pared by 6 bases and J by 8 bases, with 6 bases of the junction left unmatched. This CDR3 is 15 amino acids long. The CDR3 DNA follows: TGTGCCAGTAGCAGGACTAGCGGGGGGCTCTATGAGCAGTTCTTC. It yields the protein CASSRTSGGLYEQFF.

This clonotype was seen a few times. The V call is TRBV9, the J call TRBJ1-1; D uncertain. V dropped 0 bases and J dropped 3 bases, with 9 bases sitting between them. There are 14 residues in the CDR3. Germline V lookup: CDR1 SGDLS, CDR2 YYNGEE. The CDR3 is CASSVATAHTEAFF. The CDR3 coding sequence is TGTGCCAGCAGCGTAGCCACGGCCCACACTGAAGCTTTCTTT.

This clonotype was detected a few times. The chain's CDR3 is CASSLGAGTGAYEQYF. CDR3 DNA sequence: TGTGCCAGCAGCTTGGGGGCCGGGACAGGGGCCTACGAGCAGTACTTC. The rearrangement joins TRBV7-6 to TRBJ2-7, with TRBD1 matching over 10 bases. CDR3 length: 16 residues. Germline V gene data show CDR1 as SGHVS and CDR2 as FNYEAQ. Trimming took 3 bases from V and 2 from J; bases not matched to a gene: 7.

This clonotype was counted ten times or more. The rearrangement links TRBV6-5 to TRBJ1-1, with D perhaps matching TRBD1 (6 bases). Trimming removed 6 bases at V and 5 bases at J, with 13 bases between. Per germline, CDR1 MNHEY and CDR2 SVGAGI. The CDR3 has 13 residues. The CDR3 DNA reads as TGTGCCAGCAGCCCCACAGGGTCGACTGAAGCTTTCTTT. It is translated as CASSPTGSTEAFF.

The gene calls are TRBV11-3 and TRBJ2-3; 7 bases agree with TRBD1. Trimming at V came to 1 base and at J to 3 bases, leaving 7 bases not matched to a gene. Germline-derived CDR1 and CDR2 are SGHNT and YENEEA. The CDR3 loop spans 16 amino acids. CDR3 sequence: CASSLAGQSSTDTQYF. Written as DNA, the CDR3 is TGTGCCAGCAGCTTAGCGGGACAGTCGTCGACAGATACGCAGTATTTT.

The rearrangement links TRBV12-3 or TRBV12-4 to TRBJ2-1; 7 bases map to TRBD1. Unmatched junction bases numbered 9, after V lost 6 bases and J lost 4 bases. The length of the CDR3 is 15 residues. The CDR3 sequence is CASSPPTGMYNEQFF. In DNA, the CDR3 is TGTGCCAGCAGCCCACCGACAGGGATGTACAATGAGCAGTTCTTC.

This clonotype was recorded many times. The chain carries TRBV4-3 and TRBJ2-2; 8 bases line up with TRBD2. Germline values: CDR1 LGHNA, CDR2 YSLEER. J gave up 4 bases and V 0 bases, and 7 bases lay outside the gene matches. The CDR3 has 17 amino acids. CDR3 coding DNA: TGCGCCAGCAGCCAAGATCCGGGACTAGGGTTCACCGGGGAGCTGTTTTTT. This gives the protein CASSQDPGLGFTGELFF.

This clonotype was counted only a few times. This chain uses TRBV19 with TRBJ2-1; TRBD2 matches 9 bases. The CDR3 sequence is 16 residues long. Germline lookup yields CDR1 LNHDA and CDR2 SQIVND (reference sequence). Trimming at V came to 3 bases and at J to 5 bases, leaving 8 bases not matched to a gene. CDR3 in DNA: TGTGCCAGTAGTATGTGGCGGGGGGGCGTGCACAATGAGCAGTTCTTC. Its protein is CASSMWRGGVHNEQFF.

The chain employs TRBV4-2 and TRBJ1-5; D is ambiguous. The germline V gene has CDR1 LGHNA and CDR2 YNFKEQ. Deletions cut 0 bases from V and 0 bases from J, with 9 bases between. This CDR3 region has 16 residues. The CDR3 bases are TGTGCCAGCAGCCAAGAGGGCGGCCGTAGCAATCAGCCCCAGCATTTT. Translated: CASSQEGGRSNQPQHF.

This clonotype appeared a few times. The chain uses TRBV6-5 and TRBJ2-7; tentative D call: TRBD1 (5 bases). V lost 3 bases to trimming and J lost 2 bases, with 11 bases between them. Germline CDR1 reads MNHEY; CDR2 reads SVGAGI. CDR3 size: 14 residues. CDR3 region: CASSYLQGAYEQYF. For the CDR3, the DNA is TGTGCCAGCAGTTATTTGCAGGGCGCCTACGAGCAGTACTTC.